The 31 T cell receptor beta chains given below trace back to one sample, sequenced in a study of T cell responses to AZD1222 COVID-19 vaccine. Method: immunoSEQ multiplex PCR; TCRdb's copy keeps in-frame clones and lacks some. This sample has around 110,000 clones, with roughly 88% found just once. The specimen comprised peripheral blood, sampled 28 days after the second AZD1222 dose. These receptors originate from an adult who received the AZD1222 COVID-19 vaccine.

The chain employs TRBV10-3 and TRBJ2-3; possible D gene TRBD2, 7 bases. CDR1 is ENHRY and CDR2 is SYGVKD in the germline V gene. Trimming shortened V by 4 bases and J by 6 bases, and 23 bases separated the two germline ends. This CDR3 is 17 amino acids long. The CDR3 loop is CAISAGVRGGRGDTQYF. CDR3 bases: TGTGCCATCAGTGCGGGAGTGCGCGGGGGCCGGGGGGATACGCAGTATTTT.

The chain couples TRBV29-1 to TRBJ1-3, with a possible D match to TRBD1 (5 bases). Germline CDR1 SQVTM, CDR2 ANQGSEA. V was clipped by 3 bases and J by 0 bases, with 15 bases between them. There are 16 residues in the CDR3. CDR3 bases: TGCAGCGTTGATACGGGGGTAGGCCTCTCTGGAAACACCATATATTTT. This encodes CSVDTGVGLSGNTIYF.

Turning to this clone: A read error may account for a junction end that differs from germline. This chain joins TRBV3-1 (or the pseudogene TRBV3-2) and TRBJ1-6; D remains unclear. The CDR3 consists of 16 residues. Per the germline V gene, CDR1 is LGHDT and CDR2 is YNNKEL (reference sequence). The CDR3 is CASSPPGPRDNSPPHF. The DNA for the CDR3 is TGTGCCAGCAGCCCCCCAGGTCCAAGAGATAATTCACCCCCCCACTTT.

CDR3 residues: CSARWAGNYTF. The CDR3 nucleotides read TGCAGTGCTAGATGGGCAGGGAACTACACCTTC. The rearrangement joins TRBV20-1 to TRBJ1-2; a weak D match, TRBD1 (5 bases). V lost 2 bases and J 10 bases, leaving 11 bases between the germline ends. CDR3 length: 11 amino acids. The germline gives CDR1 DFQATT, CDR2 SNEGSKA (reference sequence).

V gene TRBV19 combines with J gene TRBJ1-5; D not certain. The V and J ends lost 9 bases and 3 bases respectively, with 15 bases between them. This CDR3 region has 14 residues. The V gene's germline CDR1 is LNHDA and CDR2 SQIVND (reference sequence). The CDR3 nucleotides are TGTGCCAGCAAGGGCGGGAGAAACAATCAGCCCCAGCATTTT. Protein product: CASKGGRNNQPQHF.

The chain carries TRBV9 and TRBJ2-7; D is perhaps TRBD1 or TRBD2 (5 bases each). V gave up 4 bases and J gave up 3 bases, with 14 bases separating them. The CDR3 spans 14 residues. Germline V CDR1 and CDR2: SGDLS, YYNGEE. CDR3 sequence (DNA): TGTGCCAGCAGCTTCCGGGACGGAGGCTACGAGCAGTACTTC. This encodes CASSFRDGGYEQYF.

This sequence joins TRBV19 and TRBJ1-2; D not certain. CDR1 is LNHDA, CDR2 SQIVND, per germline (reference sequence). Trimming removed 5 bases from V and 4 bases from J, with 14 bases in between. The CDR3 covers 14 residues. CDR3: CASSPERDAYGYTF. CDR3 DNA sequence: TGTGCCAGTAGTCCCGAGCGGGATGCCTATGGCTACACCTTC.

The rearrangement uses TRBV6-5 and TRBJ1-1, with D unclear. Looked up from germline, CDR1 is MNHEY and CDR2 is SVGAGI. Trimming removed 2 bases from V and 3 bases from J, with 10 bases in between. The CDR3 is made up of 14 amino acids. CDR3 bases: TGTGCCAGCAGTTACACGAGGGATTACACTGAAGCTTTCTTT. Amino acid sequence: CASSYTRDYTEAFF.

The chain links TRBV29-1 to TRBJ2-7, with D perhaps TRBD1 (6 bases). Germline CDR1 reads SQVTM; CDR2 reads ANQGSEA. The CDR3 totals 12 residues. The ends were cut back, 6 bases at V and 3 bases at J, with 12 bases in the middle. The CDR3 reads CSVASQGYEQYF. DNA for the CDR3: TGCAGCGTAGCCTCACAGGGCTACGAGCAGTACTTC.

This clone was seen a single time. The rearrangement joins TRBV18 to TRBJ1-2, with 8 bases aligning to TRBD1. The CDR3 loop spans 14 amino acids. Looked up from germline, CDR1 is KGHSH and CDR2 is LQKENI. V was pared by 3 bases and J by 4 bases, with 4 bases of the junction left unmatched. This CDR3 is CASSPYTGGYGYTF. CDR3 DNA: TGTGCCAGCTCACCCTATACAGGGGGCTATGGCTACACCTTC.

The chain couples TRBV18 to TRBJ2-5; 8 bases fit TRBD2. There are 15 residues in the CDR3. Germline loops: CDR1 KGHSH, CDR2 LQKENI. Unmatched junction bases numbered 10, after V lost 5 bases and J lost 5 bases. The CDR3 DNA reads as TGTGCCAGCTCAAGAGACCCGGGGGGGCAGGAGACCCAGTACTTC. This sequence encodes CASSRDPGGQETQYF.

This clone was seen more than once but under ten times. The chain joins TRBV6-5 to TRBJ1-1, with 7 bases matching TRBD1. The germline gives CDR1 MNHEY, CDR2 SVGAGI. CDR3 size: 14 residues. V was clipped by 5 bases and J by 2 bases; unmatched bases: 5. This CDR3 is CASSPGTANTEAFF. DNA of the CDR3: TGTGCCAGCAGTCCCGGGACAGCAAACACTGAAGCTTTCTTT.

This chain joins TRBV5-8 and TRBJ2-2; a possible D gene is TRBD1 (6 bases). Germline-derived CDR1 and CDR2 are SGHTS and YDEGEE. V was cut by 0 bases and J by 5 bases, with 17 bases left in between. The CDR3 extends over 17 amino acids. The CDR3 nucleotides are TGTGCCAGCAGCTTGGAGTTCGTGACAGGTCGTACCGGGGAGCTGTTTTTT. Encoded protein: CASSLEFVTGRTGELFF.

The chain is built from TRBV7-9 and TRBJ1-4, with D uncertain. Between the trimmed V and J ends, which lost 5 bases and 0 bases, there was a span of 13 bases. Germline CDR1 and CDR2: SEHNR and FQNEAQ (reference sequence). The CDR3 is made up of 16 amino acids. The CDR3 loop is CASSPRWGATNEKLFF. The DNA for the CDR3 is TGTGCCAGCAGCCCCCGGTGGGGTGCAACTAATGAAAAACTGTTTTTT. Based on the CDR3 plus reference TRBV7-9 and TRBJ1-4, the full variable domain is DTGVSQNPRHKITKRGQNVTFRCDPISEHNRLYWYRQTLGQGPEFLTYFQNEAQLEKSRLLSDRFSAERPKGSFSTLEIQRTEQGDSAMYLCASSPRWGATNEKLFFGSGTQLSVL.

The chain employs TRBV5-4 and TRBJ2-1; 8 bases align to TRBD2. The germline CDR1 and CDR2 sequences are SGHNT and YYREEE (reference sequence). Losses at the gene ends were 0 bases for V and 2 bases for J; bases not matched to a gene: 4. There are 16 residues in the CDR3. CDR3 in amino acids: CASSLAGGGTYNEQFF. The CDR3 bases are TGTGCCAGCAGCTTGGCCGGGGGGGGAACCTACAATGAGCAGTTCTTC.

V and J are TRBV3-1 (or the pseudogene TRBV3-2) and TRBJ2-7; D perhaps matches TRBD1 (5 bases). The ends were cut back, 3 bases at V and 2 bases at J, with 11 bases in the middle. CDR3 length equals 14 residues. Germline CDR1 and CDR2: LGHDT and YNNKEL (reference sequence). This CDR3 reads CASSQQGVPYEQYF. CDR3 nucleotide sequence: TGTGCCAGCAGCCAGCAAGGGGTCCCCTACGAGCAGTACTTC.

The V and J genes are TRBV7-9 and TRBJ1-2, with TRBD1 identical over 12 bases. Per the germline V gene, CDR1 is SEHNR and CDR2 is FQNEAQ (reference sequence). Trimming at V came to 5 bases and at J to 6 bases, leaving 10 bases not matched to a gene. The CDR3 runs to 16 residues. The CDR3 bases are TGTGCCAGCAGCATCACAGGGGACAGGGGGCTAAATGGCTACACCTTC. This codes for CASSITGDRGLNGYTF.

This chain links TRBV7-3 with TRBJ2-1; D is unclear. CDR1 is SGHTA and CDR2 is FQGTGA in the germline V gene. Trimming removed 5 bases at V and 5 bases at J, with 10 bases between. The CDR3 spans 13 residues. CDR3 sequence reads: CASSPLADNEQFF. The CDR3 DNA reads TGTGCCAGCAGCCCCTTAGCAGACAATGAGCAGTTCTTC. Together with reference TRBV7-3 and TRBJ2-1, the CDR3 gives the full variable domain: GAGVSQTPSNKVTEKGKYVELRCDPISGHTALYWYRQSLGQGPEFLIYFQGTGAADDSGLPNDRFFAVRPEGSVSTLKIQRTERGDSAVYLCASSPLADNEQFFGPGTRLTVL.

This clone was seen a single time. The chain employs TRBV7-2 and TRBJ2-1, with 10 bases fitting TRBD2. V lost 0 bases to trimming and J lost 7 bases; unmatched junction nucleotides: 6. The CDR3 extends over 16 amino acids. Germline V gives CDR1 SGHTA, CDR2 FQGNSA. As DNA, the CDR3 is TGTGCCAGCAGCTTAGCGCGTAGCGGGGGGTTGAATGAGCAGTTCTTC. Protein: CASSLARSGGLNEQFF.

The V call is TRBV19, the J call TRBJ1-2; 7 bases agree with TRBD1. The J segment lost 5 bases and the V segment lost 7 bases, leaving 7 bases of the junction unmatched. This CDR3 has 13 residues. Germline CDR1 is LNHDA and CDR2 is SQIVND (reference sequence). This chain's CDR3 is CASNRDSSYGYTF. The CDR3 nucleotides read TGTGCCAGTAATCGGGACAGCTCATATGGCTACACCTTC.

This chain links TRBV19 with TRBJ2-5, with D unclear. Germline CDR1 reads LNHDA; CDR2 reads SQIVND (reference sequence). V was shortened by 1 base and J by 0 bases, with 15 bases between the two germline ends. The CDR3 extends over 17 amino acids. The CDR3 nucleotides read TGTGCCAGTAGTATAGGAGCAGATCCCAGCCACCAAGAGACCCAGTACTTC. This encodes CASSIGADPSHQETQYF.

The CDR3 DNA reads as TGTGCCAGCAGCCCTAGGACCGATCAGACCTATGGCTACACCTTC. Its translation is CASSPRTDQTYGYTF. J is TRBJ1-2 and V is TRBV5-5; D is uncertain. This CDR3 region has 15 residues. Trimming removed 4 bases from V and 4 bases from J, with 17 bases in between. Germline CDR1 is SGHKS and CDR2 is YYEKEE (reference sequence).

The CDR3 sequence is CASDPPHGGTNYEQYF. CDR3 DNA: TGTGCCAGCGACCCTCCCCACGGGGGAACCAACTACGAGCAGTACTTC. This chain links TRBV7-9 with TRBJ2-7; tentatively, D is TRBD2 (6 bases). The CDR3 is 16 residues long. V was pared by 8 bases and J by 3 bases, with 23 bases between. Per germline, CDR1 SEHNR and CDR2 FQNEAQ (reference sequence).

The DNA of the CDR3 is TGTGCCAGCAGCTCCACGGCCGGGACAGACCAAGAGACCCAGTACTTC. Translation: CASSSTAGTDQETQYF. The rearrangement joins TRBV7-9 to TRBJ2-5; 7 positions agree with TRBD1. Germline loops: CDR1 SEHNR, CDR2 FQNEAQ (reference sequence). The CDR3 consists of 16 residues. V lost 4 bases to trimming and J lost 0 bases; unmatched junction nucleotides: 8.

The chain combines TRBV14 with TRBJ1-1; 8 bases align to TRBD1. After removal of 4 bases from V and 1 base from J, the junction contained 5 bases not matched to a gene. CDR3 length equals 15 residues. In germline, CDR1 is SGHDN, CDR2 FVKESK. The DNA of the CDR3 is TGTGCCAGCAGCCTCCTGGGACAGGCGAACACTGAAGCTTTCTTT. It codes for CASSLLGQANTEAFF.

The chain uses TRBV10-1 and TRBJ1-1; D may be TRBD1 (5 bases). Trimming removed 2 bases from V and 3 bases from J, with 13 bases in between. The CDR3 is 15 residues long. Germline lookup yields CDR1 WNHNN and CDR2 SYGVQD (reference sequence). As DNA, the CDR3 is TGCGCCAGCAGTGAGGGGGAGACAGTTTACACTGAAGCTTTCTTT. Its protein product is CASSEGETVYTEAFF.

The chain joins TRBV6-5 to TRBJ2-7; no reliable D call. The CDR3 is 12 residues long. The germline CDR1 and CDR2 sequences are MNHEY and SVGAGI. The V end lost 6 bases, the J end lost 3 bases, and 9 bases lay between the germline ends. The CDR3 nucleotides are TGTGCCAGCAGAGACTGGAACTACGAGCAGTACTTC. This codes for CASRDWNYEQYF.

The rearrangement links TRBV9 to TRBJ2-3; D perhaps matches TRBD2 (6 bases). Trimming took off 4 bases at V and 4 bases at J, with 13 bases between the two ends. The CDR3 sequence is 14 residues long. CDR1 SGDLS and CDR2 YYNGEE come from the germline V gene. DNA of the CDR3: TGTGCCAGCAGCCCCCAGACTAGTTCAGATACGCAGTATTTT. Translation gives CASSPQTSSDTQYF.

The chain couples TRBV27 to TRBJ2-1; 13 bases line up with TRBD2. This CDR3 contains 14 residues. V lost 6 bases, J lost 8 bases, and 4 bases stayed unmatched. The germline V gene encodes CDR1 MNHEY and CDR2 SMNVEV (reference sequence). The CDR3 sequence is CASSLLAGGDEQFF. As DNA, the CDR3 is TGTGCCAGCAGCCTACTAGCGGGGGGGGATGAGCAGTTCTTC.

V gene TRBV7-2 combines with J gene TRBJ1-2; no reliable D call. The CDR3 length is 13 residues. Per germline, CDR1 SGHTA and CDR2 FQGNSA. V was trimmed by 4 bases and J by 5 bases, leaving 11 bases between them. In DNA, the CDR3 is TGTGCCAGCAGCTCCACCACTCCTTATGGCTACACCTTC. Its translation: CASSSTTPYGYTF. The complete variable domain, with remaining parts taken from reference TRBV7-2 and TRBJ1-2, reads GAGVSQSPSNKVTEKGKDVELRCDPISGHTALYWYRQSLGQGLEFLIYFQGNSAPDKSGLPSDRFSAERTGGSVSTLTIQRTQQEDSAVYLCASSSTTPYGYTFGSGTRLTVV.

The J gene is TRBJ2-4, the V gene TRBV5-1; 8 bases match TRBD1. The CDR3 has 18 amino acids. CDR1 is SGHRS, CDR2 YFSETQ, per germline. The V segment lost 0 bases and the J segment 1 base; nucleotides outside the gene matches: 9. Written as DNA, the CDR3 is TGCGCCAGCAGCTTGGACGTTCTCCGGGACAGGGCCAAAAACATTCAGTACTTC. Translating it yields CASSLDVLRDRAKNIQYF.